This T cell receptor (beta chain) was found in a study of blood T cell repertoires in COVID-19. Overall study context: Sites in the United States, Italy and Spain provided acute and convalescent COVID-19 samples. Nucleic acid was either cDNA or gDNA, and it came from T cells, B-cell-depleted T cells, or PBMCs.

Germline V CDR1 and CDR2: SGHRS, YFSETQ. The CDR3 is made up of 14 amino acids. Trimming pared 0 bases from V and 4 bases from J, leaving 8 bases between. It was during active infection that Seattle patients were enrolled and then longitudinally followed. Profiling relied on immunoSEQ multiplex PCR, and the TCRdb table lists in-frame clones only, not all of them. The profile shows hundreds of thousands of clones, about nine tenths of them singletons. The chain employs TRBV5-1 and TRBJ1-3; D gene ambiguous. The receptor's source is a woman aged 50 to 60 with COVID-19, enrolled during active disease. The specimen sequenced was peripheral blood. The CDR3 coding sequence is TGCGCCAGCAGCTTGGGCTATGAAGGAAACACCATATATTTT. This gives the protein CASSLGYEGNTIYF.